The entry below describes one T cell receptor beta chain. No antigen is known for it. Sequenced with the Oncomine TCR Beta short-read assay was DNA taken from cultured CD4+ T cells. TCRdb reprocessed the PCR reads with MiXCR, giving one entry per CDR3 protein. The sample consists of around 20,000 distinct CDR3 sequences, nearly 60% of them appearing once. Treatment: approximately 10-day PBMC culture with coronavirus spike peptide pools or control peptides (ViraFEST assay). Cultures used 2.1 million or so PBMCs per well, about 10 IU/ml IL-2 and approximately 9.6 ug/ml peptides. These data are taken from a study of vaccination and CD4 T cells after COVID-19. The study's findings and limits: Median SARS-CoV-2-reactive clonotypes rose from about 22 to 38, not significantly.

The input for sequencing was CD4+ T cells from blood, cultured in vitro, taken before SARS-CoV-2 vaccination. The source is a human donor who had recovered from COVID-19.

For the CDR3, the DNA is TGCAGTGCCAAACGAATGGCTAGCGGCACCTACGAGCAGTACTTC. It codes for CSAKRMASGTYEQYF. The rearrangement uses TRBV20-1 and TRBJ2-7; TRBD2 matches 7 bases. This CDR3 has 15 amino acids. Germline assignment: CDR1 DFQATT and CDR2 SNEGSKA (reference sequence). The V and J ends lost 6 bases and 2 bases, in that order; junction bases with no gene match: 13.